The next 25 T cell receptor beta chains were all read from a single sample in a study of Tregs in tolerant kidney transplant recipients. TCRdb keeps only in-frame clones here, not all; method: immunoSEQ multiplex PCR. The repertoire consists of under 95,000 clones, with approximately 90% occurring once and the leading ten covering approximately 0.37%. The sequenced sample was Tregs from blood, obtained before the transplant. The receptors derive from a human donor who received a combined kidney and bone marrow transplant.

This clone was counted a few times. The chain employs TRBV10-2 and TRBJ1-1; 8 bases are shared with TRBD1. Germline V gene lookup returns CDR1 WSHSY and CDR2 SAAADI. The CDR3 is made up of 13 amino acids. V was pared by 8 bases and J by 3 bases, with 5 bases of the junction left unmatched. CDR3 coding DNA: TGCGCCAGCCGACAGGGGATGGACACTGAAGCTTTCTTT. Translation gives CASRQGMDTEAFF.

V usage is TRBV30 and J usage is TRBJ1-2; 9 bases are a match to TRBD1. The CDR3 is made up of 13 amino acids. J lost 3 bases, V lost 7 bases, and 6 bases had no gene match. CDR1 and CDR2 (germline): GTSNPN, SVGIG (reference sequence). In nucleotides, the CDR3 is TGTGCCTTCCGGGACAGGGTCGACTATGGCTACACCTTC. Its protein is CAFRDRVDYGYTF. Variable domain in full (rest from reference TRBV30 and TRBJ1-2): SQTIHQWPATLVQPVGSPLSLECTVEGTSNPNLYWYRQAAGRGLQLLFYSVGIGQISSEVPQNLSASRPQDRQFILSSKKLLLSDSGFYLCAFRDRVDYGYTFGSGTRLTVV.

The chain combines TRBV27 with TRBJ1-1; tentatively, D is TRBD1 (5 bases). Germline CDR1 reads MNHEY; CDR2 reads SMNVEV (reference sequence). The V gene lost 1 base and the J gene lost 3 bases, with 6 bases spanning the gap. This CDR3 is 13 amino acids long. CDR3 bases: TGTGCCAGCAGTTTATGGGGGTACACTGAAGCTTTCTTT. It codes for CASSLWGYTEAFF.

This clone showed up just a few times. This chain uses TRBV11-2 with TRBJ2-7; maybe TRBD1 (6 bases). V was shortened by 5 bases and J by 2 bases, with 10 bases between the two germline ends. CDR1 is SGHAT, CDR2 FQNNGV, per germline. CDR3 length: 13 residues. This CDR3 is CASSNRGTYEQYF. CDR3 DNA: TGTGCCAGCAGCAATAGGGGGACCTACGAGCAGTACTTC.

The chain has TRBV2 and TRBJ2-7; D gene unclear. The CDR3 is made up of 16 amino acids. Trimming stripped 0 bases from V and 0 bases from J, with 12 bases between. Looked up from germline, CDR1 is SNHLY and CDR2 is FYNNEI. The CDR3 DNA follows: TGTGCCAGCAGTGAAGCCTCCCGCCGTGCCTCCTACGAGCAGTACTTC. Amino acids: CASSEASRRASYEQYF.

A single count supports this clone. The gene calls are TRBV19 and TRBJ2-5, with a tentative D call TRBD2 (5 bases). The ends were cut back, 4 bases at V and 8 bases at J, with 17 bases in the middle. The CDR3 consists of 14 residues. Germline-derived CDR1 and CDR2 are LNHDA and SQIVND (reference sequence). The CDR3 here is CASSRSSAQRTQYF. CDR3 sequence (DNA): TGTGCCAGTAGTAGGAGTAGCGCGCAGAGAACCCAGTACTTC.

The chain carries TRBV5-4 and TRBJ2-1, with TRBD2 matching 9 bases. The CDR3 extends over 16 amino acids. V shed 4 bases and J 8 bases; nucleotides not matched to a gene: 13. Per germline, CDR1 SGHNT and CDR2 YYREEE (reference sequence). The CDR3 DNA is TGTGCCAGCAGCGGATACGTAGCGGGAGCGGGAGATGAGCAGTTCTTC. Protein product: CASSGYVAGAGDEQFF.

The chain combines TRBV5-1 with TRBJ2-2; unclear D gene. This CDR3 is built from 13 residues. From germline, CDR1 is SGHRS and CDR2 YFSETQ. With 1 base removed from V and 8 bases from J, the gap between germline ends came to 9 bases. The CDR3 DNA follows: TGCGCCAGCAGCTTGTCTGAGTCTGGGGAGCTGTTTTTT. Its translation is CASSLSESGELFF.

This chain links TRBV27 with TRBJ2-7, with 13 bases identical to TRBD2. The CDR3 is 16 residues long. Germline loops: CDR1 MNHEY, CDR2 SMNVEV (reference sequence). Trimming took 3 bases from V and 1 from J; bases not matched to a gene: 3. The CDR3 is CASSFGLAGESYEQYF. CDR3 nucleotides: TGTGCCAGCAGTTTCGGACTAGCGGGAGAGTCCTACGAGCAGTACTTC.

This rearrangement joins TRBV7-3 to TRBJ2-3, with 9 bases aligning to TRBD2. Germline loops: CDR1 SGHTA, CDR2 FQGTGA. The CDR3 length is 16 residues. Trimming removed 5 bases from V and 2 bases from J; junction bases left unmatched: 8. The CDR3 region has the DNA TGTGCCAGCAGCCCCTCTAGCGGGATACCCACAGATACGCAGTATTTT. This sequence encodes CASSPSSGIPTDTQYF.

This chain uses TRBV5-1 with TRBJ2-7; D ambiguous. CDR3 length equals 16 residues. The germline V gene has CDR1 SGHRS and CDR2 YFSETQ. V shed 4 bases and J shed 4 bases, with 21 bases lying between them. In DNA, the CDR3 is TGCGCCAGCAGCCCCTCTTTACTCTCGGACGGGTACGAGCAGTACTTC. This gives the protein CASSPSLLSDGYEQYF.

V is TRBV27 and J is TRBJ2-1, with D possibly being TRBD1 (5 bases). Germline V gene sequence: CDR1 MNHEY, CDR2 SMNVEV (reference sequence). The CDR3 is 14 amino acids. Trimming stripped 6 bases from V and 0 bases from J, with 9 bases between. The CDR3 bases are TGTGCCAGCAGAATAAGGGGCTCCTACAATGAGCAGTTCTTC. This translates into CASRIRGSYNEQFF.

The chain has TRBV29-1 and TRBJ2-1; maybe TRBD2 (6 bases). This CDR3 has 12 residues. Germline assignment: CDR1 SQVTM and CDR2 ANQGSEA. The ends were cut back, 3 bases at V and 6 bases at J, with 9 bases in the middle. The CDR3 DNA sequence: TGCAGCGTTGAGAGGGGACTCAATGAGCAGTTCTTC. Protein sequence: CSVERGLNEQFF.

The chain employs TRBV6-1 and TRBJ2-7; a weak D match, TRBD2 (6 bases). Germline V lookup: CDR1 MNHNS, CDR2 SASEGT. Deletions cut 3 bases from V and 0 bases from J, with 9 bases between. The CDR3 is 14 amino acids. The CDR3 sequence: CASSDYGSSYEQYF. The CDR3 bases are TGTGCCAGCAGTGATTACGGGAGCTCCTACGAGCAGTACTTC.

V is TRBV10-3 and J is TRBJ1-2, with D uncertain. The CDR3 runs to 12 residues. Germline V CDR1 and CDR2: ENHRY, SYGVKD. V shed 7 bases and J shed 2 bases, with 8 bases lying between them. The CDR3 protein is CAIKSANYGYTF. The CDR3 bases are TGTGCCATCAAGTCTGCAAACTATGGCTACACCTTC.

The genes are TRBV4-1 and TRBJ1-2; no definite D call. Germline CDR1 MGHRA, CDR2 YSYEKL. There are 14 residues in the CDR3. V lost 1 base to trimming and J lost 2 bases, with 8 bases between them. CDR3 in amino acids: CASSQGTGNYGYTF. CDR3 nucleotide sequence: TGCGCCAGCAGCCAAGGGACGGGGAACTATGGCTACACCTTC.

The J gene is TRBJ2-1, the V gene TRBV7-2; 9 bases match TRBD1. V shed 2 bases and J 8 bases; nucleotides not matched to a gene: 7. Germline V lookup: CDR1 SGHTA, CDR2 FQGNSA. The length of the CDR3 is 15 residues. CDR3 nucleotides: TGTGCCAGCAGCTTAAGCCGGGACAGGGTCGATGAGCAGTTCTTC. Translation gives CASSLSRDRVDEQFF.

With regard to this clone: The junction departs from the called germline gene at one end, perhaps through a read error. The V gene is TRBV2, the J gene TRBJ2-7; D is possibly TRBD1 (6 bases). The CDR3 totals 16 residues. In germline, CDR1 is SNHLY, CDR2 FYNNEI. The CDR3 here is CASSLARDNGLFERYF. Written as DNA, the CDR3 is TGTGCCAGCAGCCTCGCCCGGGACAATGGACTCTTCGAGCGGTACTTC.

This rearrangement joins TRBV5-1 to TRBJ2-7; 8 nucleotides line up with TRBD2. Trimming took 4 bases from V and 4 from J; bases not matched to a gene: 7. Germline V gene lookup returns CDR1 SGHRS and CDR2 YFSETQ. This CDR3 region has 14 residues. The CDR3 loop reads CASSDWTSSYEQYF. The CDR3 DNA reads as TGCGCCAGCAGCGACTGGACTAGCTCTTACGAGCAGTACTTC. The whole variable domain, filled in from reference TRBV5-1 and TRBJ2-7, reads KAGVTQTPRYLIKTRGQQVTLSCSPISGHRSVSWYQQTPGQGLQFLFEYFSETQRNKGNFPGRFSGRQFSNSRSEMNVSTLELGDSALYLCASSDWTSSYEQYFGPGTRLTVT.

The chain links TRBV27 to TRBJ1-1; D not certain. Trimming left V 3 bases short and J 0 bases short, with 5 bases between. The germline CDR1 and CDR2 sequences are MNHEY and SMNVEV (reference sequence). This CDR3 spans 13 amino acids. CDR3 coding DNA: TGTGCCAGCAGTTTCCAGATGAACACTGAAGCTTTCTTT. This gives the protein CASSFQMNTEAFF.

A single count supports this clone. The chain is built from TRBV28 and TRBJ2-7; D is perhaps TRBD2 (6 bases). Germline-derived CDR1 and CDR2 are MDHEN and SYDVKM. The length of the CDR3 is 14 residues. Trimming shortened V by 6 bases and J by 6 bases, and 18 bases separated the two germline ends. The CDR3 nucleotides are TGTGCCAGCAGCCCACCCCGGGGGTTGAGCGAGCAGTACTTC. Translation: CASSPPRGLSEQYF.

The CDR3 is CASTNSLDYGYTF. The CDR3 DNA reads as TGTGCCAGTACTAACTCCCTGGACTATGGCTACACCTTC. The gene calls are TRBV19 and TRBJ1-2; no reliable D call. This CDR3 has 13 residues. Trimming pared 7 bases from V and 3 bases from J, leaving 12 bases between. CDR1 is LNHDA, CDR2 SQIVND, per germline (reference sequence). Drawing the rest from reference TRBV19 and TRBJ1-2, the complete variable domain is DGGITQSPKYLFRKEGQNVTLSCEQNLNHDAMYWYRQDPGQGLRLIYYSQIVNDFQKGDIAEGYSVSREKKESFPLTVTSAQKNPTAFYLCASTNSLDYGYTFGSGTRLTVV.

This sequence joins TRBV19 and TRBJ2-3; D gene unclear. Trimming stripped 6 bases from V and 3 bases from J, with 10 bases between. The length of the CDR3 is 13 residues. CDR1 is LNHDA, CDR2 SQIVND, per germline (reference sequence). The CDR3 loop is CASSTTVTDTQYF. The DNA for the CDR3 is TGTGCCAGTAGCACCACCGTAACAGATACGCAGTATTTT.

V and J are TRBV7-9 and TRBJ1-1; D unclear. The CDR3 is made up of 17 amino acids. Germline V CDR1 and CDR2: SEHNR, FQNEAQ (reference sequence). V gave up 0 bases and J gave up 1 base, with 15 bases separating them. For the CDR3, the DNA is TGTGCCAGCAGCTTAGCTCTTAGGGTAGACGGGAACACTGAAGCTTTCTTT. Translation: CASSLALRVDGNTEAFF.

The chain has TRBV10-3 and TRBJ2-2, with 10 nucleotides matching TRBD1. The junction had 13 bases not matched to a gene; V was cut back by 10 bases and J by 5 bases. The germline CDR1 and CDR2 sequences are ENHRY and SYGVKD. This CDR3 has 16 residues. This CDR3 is CATSPGTGASTGELFF. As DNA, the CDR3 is TGTGCCACCTCCCCCGGGACAGGGGCGTCGACCGGGGAGCTGTTTTTT.